This paragraph reports one TCR beta chain. Regions amplified from RNA transcripts were the TCR beta CDR3 regions. Carried out on the TCR CDR3, a first-round RT-PCR used the HTBI primer set. TCRdb called the multiplex PCR reads again in MiXCR, with one record for every CDR3 protein. The sample carries 350,000 to 400,000 distinct CDR3 sequences, approximately 17% recorded once. The data were obtained in a study of T cells in Graves' hyperthyroidism and ophthalmopathy. This CDR3 has 15 amino acids. The germline V gene encodes CDR1 SGHRS and CDR2 YFSETQ. The germline V and J ends were trimmed by 2 bases and 0 bases, with 10 bases remaining between them.

The rearrangement links TRBV5-1 to TRBJ2-3, with D hard to call. The clonotype was recovered from a man aged 18 to 35 with Graves' ophthalmopathy. Sequenced input: blood. CDR3 sequence reads: CASSFTPTSTDTQYF. The CDR3 nucleotides are TGCGCCAGCAGCTTTACCCCGACAAGCACAGATACGCAGTATTTT.